These T cell receptor beta chains were read from a single sample in a study of a mutant IDH1 vaccine in newly diagnosed glioma. Assay used: immunoSEQ multiplex PCR; TCRdb lists only in-frame clones, some missing. The table includes some 37,000 clones, approximately 78% detected once. Antigens for these TCRs are unknown. This material consisted of PBMCs, taken from a glioma patient whose treatment included an IDH1 peptide vaccine. The receptors here all came from a man aged 35 to 55 with glioma. CDR3s include the opening cysteine and the closing phenylalanine or tryptophan. Fields, in order: V gene, J gene, D gene, clone size, CDR3 protein, CDR3 DNA. The D gene is left open where the match is weak. Size tells how often a clone was seen (once, few, many) or the class of an expanded clone, and some rows leave it out.

v_gene: TRBV25-1; j_gene: TRBJ2-7; d_gene: TRBD1; abundance: .; CDR3aa: CASSDAGTGVYEQYF; CDR3nt: TGTGCCAGCAGTGACGCCGGGACAGGGGTGTACGAGCAGTACTTC
v_gene: TRBV4-1; j_gene: TRBJ1-6; d_gene: .; abundance: few; CDR3aa: CASSPVRGHDSPLHF; CDR3nt: TGCGCCAGCAGCCCGGTGCGGGGGCACGATTCACCCCTCCACTTT
v_gene: TRBV6-5; j_gene: TRBJ2-7; d_gene: .; abundance: .; CDR3aa: CASSSATGSYEQYF; CDR3nt: TGTGCCAGCAGCTCCGCAACAGGCTCCTACGAGCAGTACTTC
v_gene: TRBV5-6; j_gene: TRBJ2-1; d_gene: TRBD1; abundance: .; CDR3aa: CASSLAGTGIYNEQFF; CDR3nt: TGTGCCAGCAGCTTGGCCGGGACAGGGATCTACAATGAGCAGTTCTTC
v_gene: TRBV5-1; j_gene: TRBJ1-1; d_gene: .; abundance: few; CDR3aa: CASSPWEGRANTEAFF; CDR3nt: TGCGCCAGCAGTCCGTGGGAGGGTAGGGCGAACACTGAAGCTTTCTTT
v_gene: TRBV6-6; j_gene: TRBJ2-1; d_gene: .; abundance: .; CDR3aa: CASRPDSASYNEQFF; CDR3nt: TGTGCCAGCAGGCCGGACTCTGCCTCCTACAATGAGCAGTTCTTC
v_gene: TRBV7-9; j_gene: TRBJ1-4; d_gene: .; abundance: .; CDR3aa: CATRGGVLEKLFF; CDR3nt: TGTGCCACCCGCGGGGGAGTTTTAGAAAAACTGTTTTTT
v_gene: TRBV19; j_gene: TRBJ1-5; d_gene: .; abundance: .; CDR3aa: CASTMRGAGQPQHF; CDR3nt: TGTGCCAGTACCATGAGAGGGGCCGGGCAGCCCCAGCATTTT
v_gene: TRBV19; j_gene: TRBJ1-4; d_gene: .; abundance: .; CDR3aa: CASSSLRLDEKLFF; CDR3nt: TGTGCCAGTAGTTCCCTCCGACTGGATGAAAAACTGTTTTTT
v_gene: TRBV9; j_gene: TRBJ1-1; d_gene: .; abundance: .; CDR3aa: CASSDRRGGEAFF; CDR3nt: TGTGCCAGCAGCGACAGGAGGGGGGGGGAAGCTTTCTTT
v_gene: TRBV6-5; j_gene: TRBJ1-1; d_gene: .; abundance: .; CDR3aa: CASSYSNRVNTEAFF; CDR3nt: TGTGCCAGCAGTTACTCGAATAGGGTGAACACTGAAGCTTTCTTT
v_gene: TRBV30; j_gene: TRBJ1-1; d_gene: TRBD1; abundance: .; CDR3aa: CAWSGTGGRAFF; CDR3nt: TGTGCCTGGAGTGGCACAGGGGGGAGAGCTTTCTTT
v_gene: TRBV30; j_gene: TRBJ2-7; d_gene: TRBD1; abundance: .; CDR3aa: CAWRPDRGNEQYF; CDR3nt: TGTGCCTGGAGACCCGACAGGGGAAACGAGCAGTACTTC
v_gene: TRBV29-1; j_gene: TRBJ1-2; d_gene: TRBD1; abundance: .; CDR3aa: CSVDARGLRGYTF; CDR3nt: TGCAGCGTTGACGCCAGGGGGCTTCGTGGCTACACCTTC
v_gene: TRBV2; j_gene: TRBJ1-1; d_gene: .; abundance: .; CDR3aa: CASRLVDIGNTEAFF; CDR3nt: TGTGCCAGCAGGCTGGTGGACATCGGGAACACTGAAGCTTTCTTT
v_gene: TRBV6-5; j_gene: TRBJ1-2; d_gene: TRBD1; abundance: .; CDR3aa: CASSPGTGIYGYTF; CDR3nt: TGTGCCAGCAGTCCCGGGACAGGCATCTATGGCTACACCTTC
v_gene: TRBV7-2; j_gene: TRBJ2-7; d_gene: .; abundance: .; CDR3aa: CASSPRRTYEQYF; CDR3nt: TGTGCCAGCAGCCCCCGACGGACCTACGAGCAGTACTTC
v_gene: TRBV5-1; j_gene: TRBJ2-3; d_gene: .; abundance: .; CDR3aa: CASSLWADTDTQYF; CDR3nt: TGCGCCAGCAGCTTGTGGGCAGACACAGATACGCAGTATTTT
v_gene: TRBV5-6; j_gene: TRBJ2-5; d_gene: .; abundance: .; CDR3aa: CASRPTEEETQYF; CDR3nt: TGTGCCAGCAGGCCGACAGAAGAAGAGACCCAGTACTTC
v_gene: TRBV2; j_gene: TRBJ1-2; d_gene: TRBD1; abundance: .; CDR3aa: CASSIQGDYGYTF; CDR3nt: TGTGCCAGCAGTATACAGGGGGACTATGGCTACACCTTC
v_gene: TRBV29-1; j_gene: TRBJ2-3; d_gene: .; abundance: .; CDR3aa: CSVFLADTQYF; CDR3nt: TGCAGCGTTTTTTTAGCAGATACGCAGTATTTT
v_gene: TRBV4-2; j_gene: TRBJ2-1; d_gene: TRBD2; abundance: .; CDR3aa: CASSRDFSGGPYNEQFF; CDR3nt: TGTGCCAGCAGCCGAGACTTTAGCGGGGGGCCCTACAATGAGCAGTTCTTC
v_gene: TRBV5-4; j_gene: TRBJ2-5; d_gene: .; abundance: few; CDR3aa: CASSDLPGFLGTQYF; CDR3nt: TGTGCCAGCAGCGACCTTCCGGGATTCCTGGGGACCCAGTACTTC